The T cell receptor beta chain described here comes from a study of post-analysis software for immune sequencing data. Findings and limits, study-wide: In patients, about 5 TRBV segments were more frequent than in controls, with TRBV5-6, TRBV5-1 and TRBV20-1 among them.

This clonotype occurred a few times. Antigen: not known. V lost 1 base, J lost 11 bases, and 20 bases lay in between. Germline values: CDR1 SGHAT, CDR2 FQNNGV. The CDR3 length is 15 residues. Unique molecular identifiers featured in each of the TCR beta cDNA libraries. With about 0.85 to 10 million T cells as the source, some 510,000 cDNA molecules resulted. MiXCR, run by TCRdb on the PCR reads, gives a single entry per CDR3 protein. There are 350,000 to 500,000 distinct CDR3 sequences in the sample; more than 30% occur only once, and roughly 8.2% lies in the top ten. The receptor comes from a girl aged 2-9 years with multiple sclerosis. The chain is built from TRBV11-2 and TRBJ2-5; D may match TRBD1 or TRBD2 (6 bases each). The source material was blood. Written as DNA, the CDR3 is TGTGCCAGCAGCTTAGGGGGCTCGGGGGCCACCACACAGTACTTC. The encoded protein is CASSLGGSGATTQYF.